This T cell receptor beta chain appears in the sequencing data of a study of control samples from healthy donors and cancer patients. Only in-frame clones appear in the TCRdb table, and some are missing; sequencing was by immunoSEQ multiplex PCR. The table includes 150,000 to 200,000 clones, over 85% detected once. With 3 bases clipped from V and 8 bases from J, the junction kept 8 bases outside the gene matches. CDR1 and CDR2 (germline): GTSNPN, SVGIG (reference sequence). This CDR3 is built from 13 residues. The sequence was collected from a man aged 25-40 years in good health. Material for sequencing was blood. The chain couples TRBV30 to TRBJ1-1; the match to TRBD1 covers 8 bases. This CDR3 is CAWRARDRIEAFF. The CDR3 DNA is TGTGCCTGGAGGGCCCGGGACAGGATAGAAGCTTTCTTT.